The 18 T cell receptor beta chains presented below share a single source sample, sequenced in a study of CD8+ T cells in alopecia areata. The sequencing template was cDNA reverse transcribed from extracted RNA. The repertoire was sequenced with immunoSEQ multiplex PCR; TCRdb's copy has only in-frame clones and lacks some. The table lists more than 95,000 clones, around 38% of them singletons. Sequencing was performed on CD4+ T cells sorted from blood. The receptors stem from a human donor with alopecia areata.

J is TRBJ1-5 and V is TRBV2, with 7 bases matching TRBD1. The germline V gene encodes CDR1 SNHLY and CDR2 FYNNEI. V trimming: 8 bases; J trimming: 0 bases; junction bases outside the gene matches: 4. The CDR3 has 14 residues. The CDR3 protein is CASSDRSSNQPQHF. CDR3 sequence (DNA): TGTGCCAGCTCGGACAGGAGTAGCAATCAGCCCCAGCATTTT.

As regards this clone: Its ends do not fully match the called genes, so a read error is possible. The chain recombines TRBV28 with TRBJ2-7, with unresolved D. From germline, CDR1 is MDHEN and CDR2 SYDVKM. The CDR3 is 11 residues long. The CDR3 nucleotides read TGTGCCAGCAGTGAAACCTACGCGCAGTACTTC. It encodes CASSETYAQYF. Looking up the rest from reference TRBV28 and TRBJ2-7 gives the full variable domain: DVKVTQSSRYLVKRTGEKVFLECVQDMDHENMFWYRQDPGLGLRLIYFSYDVKMKEKGDIPEGYSVSREKKERFSLILESASTNQTSMYLCASSETYAQYFGPGTRLTVT.

The chain employs TRBV9 and TRBJ2-5; D ambiguous. The germline V and J ends were trimmed by 0 bases and 7 bases, with 10 bases remaining between them. There are 13 residues in the CDR3. CDR1 is SGDLS, CDR2 YYNGEE, per germline. The CDR3 is CASSVAGWGTQYF. CDR3 coding DNA: TGTGCCAGCAGCGTAGCCGGCTGGGGGACCCAGTACTTC.

The rearrangement links TRBV7-2 to TRBJ2-3, with D tentatively TRBD2 (6 bases). The V and J ends lost 5 bases and 5 bases respectively, with 23 bases between them. CDR3 length: 17 amino acids. The germline V gene has CDR1 SGHTA and CDR2 FQGNSA. CDR3 bases: TGTGCCAGCAGCCCCAACCCCTCGGGAGCGTCTGGAGATACGCAGTATTTT. Translation gives CASSPNPSGASGDTQYF.

The chain couples TRBV5-1 to TRBJ1-6; 7 bases agree with TRBD1. The CDR3 has 14 residues. After removal of 4 bases from V and 6 bases from J, the junction contained 4 bases not matched to a gene. Germline V gene sequence: CDR1 SGHRS, CDR2 YFSETQ. CDR3 DNA: TGCGCCAGCAGCCACCGGGACAGTAATTCACCCCTCCACTTT. Translated, it gives CASSHRDSNSPLHF.

The V and J genes are TRBV19 and TRBJ2-7; 7 bases are a match to TRBD1. Germline CDR1 is LNHDA and CDR2 is SQIVND (reference sequence). V shed 0 bases, J shed 2 bases, and the junction held 10 bases outside the gene matches. CDR3 length: 17 residues. CDR3 amino acids: CASSIDWDSYYTYEQYF. CDR3 DNA: TGTGCCAGTAGTATAGATTGGGACAGCTACTATACCTACGAGCAGTACTTC.

The genes are TRBV14 and TRBJ2-3; 12 nucleotides agree with TRBD2. Germline V gives CDR1 SGHDN, CDR2 FVKESK. With V trimmed by 2 bases and J by 4 bases, 10 bases remained unmatched. The CDR3 sequence is 18 residues long. The CDR3 DNA follows: TGTGCCAGCAGCCAACCTAGCGGGAGGGCCCTCGGGTCAGATACGCAGTATTTT. Protein: CASSQPSGRALGSDTQYF.

This clone was detected only a few times. The rearrangement joins TRBV30 to TRBJ1-6; unclear D gene. The CDR3 contains 15 residues. Trimming took off 1 base at V and 8 bases at J, with 15 bases between the two ends. Germline CDR1 and CDR2: GTSNPN and SVGIG (reference sequence). The CDR3 spells CAWSGRRRNDSPLHF. The CDR3, as DNA: TGTGCCTGGAGTGGAAGAAGACGGAACGATTCACCCCTCCACTTT.

This sequence joins TRBV4-2 and TRBJ2-6, with 10 bases identical to TRBD2. This CDR3 has 17 residues. Germline V CDR1 and CDR2: LGHNA, YNFKEQ. V dropped 5 bases and J dropped 2; count of bases not matched to a gene: 6. CDR3 coding DNA: TGTGCCAGCAGCAGAAGCGGGGGGGTGGCTGGGGCCAACGTCCTGACTTTC. This gives the protein CASSRSGGVAGANVLTF.

This clone has ten or more counts. The gene calls are TRBV19 and TRBJ1-2; D not certain. Germline assignment: CDR1 LNHDA and CDR2 SQIVND (reference sequence). V was cut by 2 bases and J by 4 bases, with 8 bases left in between. The CDR3 spans 13 residues. The chain's CDR3 is CASSINAVYGYTF. DNA for the CDR3: TGTGCCAGTAGTATAAACGCGGTCTATGGCTACACCTTC.

The rearrangement uses TRBV5-6 and TRBJ1-2; the D is unclear. This CDR3 contains 12 residues. V dropped 1 base and J dropped 5 bases, with 6 bases sitting between them. Germline values: CDR1 SGHDT, CDR2 YYEEEE. DNA for the CDR3: TGTGCCAGCAGCTTGTCCGGGTATGGCTACACCTTC. This encodes CASSLSGYGYTF.

This clone has only a few counts. The chain is built from TRBV6-5 and TRBJ2-3; D is undetermined. Germline V gives CDR1 MNHEY, CDR2 SVGAGI. Trimming shortened V by 2 bases and J by 7 bases, and 10 bases separated the two germline ends. This CDR3 region has 13 residues. The CDR3 nucleotides read TGTGCCAGCAGTTACGGGTCCCTTAATACGCAGTATTTT. Translation: CASSYGSLNTQYF.

This clone appeared a few times. The genes are TRBV2 and TRBJ1-2, with D possibly matching TRBD1 (5 bases). The CDR3 is made up of 14 amino acids. Germline CDR1 and CDR2: SNHLY and FYNNEI. Between the trimmed V and J ends, which lost 0 bases and 7 bases, there was a span of 12 bases. The CDR3 reads CASSEARRDTGYTF. The DNA of the CDR3 is TGTGCCAGCAGTGAAGCTCGCAGGGATACTGGCTACACCTTC.

The chain links TRBV4-3 to TRBJ1-2; tentative D call: TRBD1 (5 bases). V dropped 1 base and J dropped 3 bases, with 12 bases sitting between them. The germline CDR1 and CDR2 sequences are LGHNA and YSLEER. This CDR3 comprises 15 residues. CDR3 DNA: TGCGCCAGCAGCCAAGGGGGACGGTCTTACTATGGCTACACCTTC. Its protein product is CASSQGGRSYYGYTF.

This chain uses TRBV29-1 with TRBJ2-5; D might be TRBD2 (6 bases). The J call may be incorrect, as the DNA end agrees better with TRBJ2-7. Germline V gives CDR1 SQVTM, CDR2 ANQGSEA. This CDR3 contains 13 residues. The CDR3 region has the DNA TGCAGCGTAGAGACTAGAGCCCCCCTCGAGCAGTACTTC. Translation gives CSVETRAPLEQYF.

The CDR3 region is CASSLWGSGANVLTF. CDR3 sequence (DNA): TGCGCCAGCAGCTTGTGGGGGTCTGGGGCCAACGTCCTGACTTTC. The chain employs TRBV5-1 and TRBJ2-6, with D perhaps given as TRBD1 or TRBD2 (5 bases each). Trimming pared 1 base from V and 1 base from J, leaving 6 bases between. The CDR3 length is 15 residues. Germline V gene data show CDR1 as SGHRS and CDR2 as YFSETQ.

The CDR3 loop reads CATSRDIGTDTQYF. The DNA of the CDR3 is TGTGCCACCAGCAGAGATATCGGCACAGATACGCAGTATTTT. This chain joins TRBV15 and TRBJ2-3; no clear D gene. V lost 0 bases and J 1 base, leaving 5 bases between the germline ends. Germline V gene lookup returns CDR1 LNHNV and CDR2 YYDKDF (reference sequence). The CDR3 covers 14 residues.

The chain links TRBV6-5 to TRBJ2-7, with 7 positions matching TRBD2. J was trimmed by 3 bases and V by 4 bases; bases with no gene match: 9. The germline CDR1 and CDR2 sequences are MNHEY and SVGAGI. The CDR3 covers 15 residues. This chain's CDR3 is CASSSRLPGGYEQYF. The CDR3 DNA is TGTGCCAGCAGTTCCCGACTACCGGGGGGCTACGAGCAGTACTTC.